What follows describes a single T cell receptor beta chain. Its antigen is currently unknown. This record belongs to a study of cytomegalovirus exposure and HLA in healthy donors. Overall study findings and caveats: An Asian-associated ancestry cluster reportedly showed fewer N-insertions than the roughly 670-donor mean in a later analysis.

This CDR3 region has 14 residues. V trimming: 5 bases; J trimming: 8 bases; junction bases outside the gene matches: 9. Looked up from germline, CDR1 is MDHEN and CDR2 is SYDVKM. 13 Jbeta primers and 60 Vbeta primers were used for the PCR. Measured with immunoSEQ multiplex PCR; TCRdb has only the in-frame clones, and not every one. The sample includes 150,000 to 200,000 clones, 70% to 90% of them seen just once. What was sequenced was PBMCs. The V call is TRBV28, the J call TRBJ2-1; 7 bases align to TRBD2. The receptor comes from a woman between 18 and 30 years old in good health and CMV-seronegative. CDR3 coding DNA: TGTGCCAGCAGTGCCTGGACTAGTAGCTATGAGCAGTTCTTC. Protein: CASSAWTSSYEQFF. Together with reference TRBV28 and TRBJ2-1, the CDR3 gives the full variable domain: DVKVTQSSRYLVKRTGEKVFLECVQDMDHENMFWYRQDPGLGLRLIYFSYDVKMKEKGDIPEGYSVSREKKERFSLILESASTNQTSMYLCASSAWTSSYEQFFGPGTRLTVL.